This T cell receptor (beta chain) originates from a study of blood T cell repertoires in COVID-19 (dated by TCRdb to 2018 to 2021). About the full investigation: Samples from collaborators originated in the United States, Italy and Spain and spanned both the acute and convalescent phases of COVID-19. The material from the prospective study consisted of cDNA or gDNA derived from T cells, B-cell-depleted T cells, or PBMCs. The dataset comprised deeply sampled blood TCRbeta repertoires from subjects exposed to, actively infected with, or recovered from COVID-19. A freely available public database, intended as a resource for researchers studying the immune response to SARS-CoV-2, is where the repertoires were released. Samples came from the ongoing ImmuneRACE study (first 160 participants) plus 1,254 subjects from 6 global collaborators. A de-identified subject ID, COVID-19 status, age in years and sex were almost always included in the sample metadata. Where available, HLA class I and class II types were obtained from metadata supplied by the sample provider rather than from assay-based typing.

Whole blood was collected in K2EDTA tubes by collaborating institutions according to the institutions' own protocols. Collaborator samples were shipped for TCRbeta analysis as frozen whole blood, isolated PBMCs, or DNA extracted from either sample type. As concerns this clone: Its cognate antigen has yet to be identified. No base-level quality is on record; no much larger clone is a single base apart.

TCRbeta CDR3 regions were amplified from genomic DNA using the immunoSEQ Assay, a bias-controlled multiplex PCR. As for the authors' bioinformatics: The number of nucleated cells in each sample was estimated by amplification of reference gene primers within the assay. To quantify the absolute abundance of each unique TCRbeta CDR3 rearrangement, sequence reads were collapsed and filtered. For each sample, productive Simpson clonality was calculated as the square root of Simpson's diversity index across productive rearrangements. Held by TCRdb, this immuneACCESS table contains in-frame sequences only and omits some clones. Under half of the omission traces to an unresolved V gene where checked; the cause of the rest is unknown. The V and J calls and clone size come from that table; D and trimming were worked out from the DNA. For this sample there are roughly 80,000 clones; 88% appear just once. The biggest ten clones account for 4.8% of the sample.

The study at large found these results: How much clinical and demographic metadata was included differed by source and by participant, and the metadata was provided uncurated.

V and J are truncated by 7 bases and 3 bases respectively, leaving an intervening sequence of 15 bases. Reading the germline V gene gives CDR1 SNHLY and CDR2 FYNNEI. The CDR3 measures 15 amino acids from cysteine to phenylalanine. Of all the DNA, just the CDR3 is kept, 45 bases in frame from base 1. The rearrangement joined TRBV2 to TRBJ1-4; a confident D gene designation cannot be given. Source material: peripheral blood. This clonotype was sampled from a woman aged 80 or older with acute or convalescent COVID-19. The nucleotides are TGTGCCAGCATCGCCTCCGGAGATTCTAATGAAAAACTGTTTTTT. Protein translation: CASIASGDSNEKLFF. Supplemented by the reference TRBV2 and TRBJ1-4 proteins around the CDR3, the complete variable domain is EPEVTQTPSHQVTQMGQEVILRCVPISNHLYFYWYRQILGQKVEFLVSFYNNEISEKSEIFDDQFSVERPDGSNFTLKIRSTKLEDSAMYFCASIASGDSNEKLFFGSGTQLSVL.